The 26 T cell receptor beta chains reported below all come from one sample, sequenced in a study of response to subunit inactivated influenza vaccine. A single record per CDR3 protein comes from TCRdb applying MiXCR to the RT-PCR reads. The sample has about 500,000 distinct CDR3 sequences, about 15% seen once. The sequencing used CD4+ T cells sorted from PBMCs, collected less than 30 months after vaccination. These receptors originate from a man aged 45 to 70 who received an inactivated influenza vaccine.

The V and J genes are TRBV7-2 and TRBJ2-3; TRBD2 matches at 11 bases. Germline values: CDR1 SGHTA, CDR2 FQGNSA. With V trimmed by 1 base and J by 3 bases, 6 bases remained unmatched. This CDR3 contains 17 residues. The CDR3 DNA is TGTGCCAGCAGCTTAGTGTTAGCGGGAGGGCCAACAGATACGCAGTATTTT. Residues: CASSLVLAGGPTDTQYF.

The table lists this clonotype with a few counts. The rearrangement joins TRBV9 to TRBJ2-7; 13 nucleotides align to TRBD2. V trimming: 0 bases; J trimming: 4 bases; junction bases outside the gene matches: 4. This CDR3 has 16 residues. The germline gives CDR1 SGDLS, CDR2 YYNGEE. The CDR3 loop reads CASSVAPGLAGYEQYF. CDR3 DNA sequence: TGTGCCAGCAGCGTAGCTCCGGGACTAGCGGGATACGAGCAGTACTTC.

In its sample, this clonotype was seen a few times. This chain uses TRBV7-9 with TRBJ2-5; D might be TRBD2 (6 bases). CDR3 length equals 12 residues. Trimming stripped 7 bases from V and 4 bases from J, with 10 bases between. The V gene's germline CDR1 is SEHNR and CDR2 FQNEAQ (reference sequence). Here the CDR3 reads CASTPGGETQYF. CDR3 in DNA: TGTGCCAGCACCCCCGGGGGAGAGACCCAGTACTTC.

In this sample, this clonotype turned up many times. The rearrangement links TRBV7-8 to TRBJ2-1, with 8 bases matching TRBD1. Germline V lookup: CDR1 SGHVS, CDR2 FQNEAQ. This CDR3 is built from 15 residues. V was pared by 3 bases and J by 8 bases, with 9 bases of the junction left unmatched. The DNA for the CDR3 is TGTGCCAGCAGCTTTCGACAGGGGACGATATATGAGCAGTTCTTC. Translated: CASSFRQGTIYEQFF.

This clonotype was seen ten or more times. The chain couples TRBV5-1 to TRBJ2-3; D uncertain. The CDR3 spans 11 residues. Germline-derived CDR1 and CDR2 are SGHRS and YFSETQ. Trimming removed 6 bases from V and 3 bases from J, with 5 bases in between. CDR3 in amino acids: CASTQTDTQYF. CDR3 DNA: TGCGCCAGCACGCAAACAGATACGCAGTATTTT.

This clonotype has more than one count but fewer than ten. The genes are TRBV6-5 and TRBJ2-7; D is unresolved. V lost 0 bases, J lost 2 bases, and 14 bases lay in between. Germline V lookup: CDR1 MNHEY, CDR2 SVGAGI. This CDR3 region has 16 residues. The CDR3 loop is CASSYSGSVRTYEQYF. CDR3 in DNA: TGTGCCAGCAGTTACTCAGGGTCCGTTCGAACCTACGAGCAGTACTTC.

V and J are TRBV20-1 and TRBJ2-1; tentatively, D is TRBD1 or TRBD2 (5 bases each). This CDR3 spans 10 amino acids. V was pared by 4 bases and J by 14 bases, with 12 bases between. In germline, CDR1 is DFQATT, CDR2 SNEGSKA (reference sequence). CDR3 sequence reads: CSAKVGEKFF. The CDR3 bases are TGCAGTGCTAAGGTGGGGGAGAAGTTCTTC.

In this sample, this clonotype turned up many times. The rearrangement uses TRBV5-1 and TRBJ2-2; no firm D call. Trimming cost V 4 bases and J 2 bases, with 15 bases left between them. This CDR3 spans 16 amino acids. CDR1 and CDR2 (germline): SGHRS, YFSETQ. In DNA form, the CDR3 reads TGCGCCAGCAGCCTCCGGGCCGCTAGTAACACCGGGGAGCTGTTTTTT. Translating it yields CASSLRAASNTGELFF. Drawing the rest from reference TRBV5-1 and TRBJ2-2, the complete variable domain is KAGVTQTPRYLIKTRGQQVTLSCSPISGHRSVSWYQQTPGQGLQFLFEYFSETQRNKGNFPGRFSGRQFSNSRSEMNVSTLELGDSALYLCASSLRAASNTGELFFGEGSRLTVL.

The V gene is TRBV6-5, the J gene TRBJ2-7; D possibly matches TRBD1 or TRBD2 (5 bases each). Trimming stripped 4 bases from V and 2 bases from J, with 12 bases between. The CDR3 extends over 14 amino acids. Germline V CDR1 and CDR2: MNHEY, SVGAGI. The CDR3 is CASSFFQGAYEQYF. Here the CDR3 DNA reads TGTGCCAGCAGTTTTTTCCAGGGAGCCTACGAGCAGTACTTC.

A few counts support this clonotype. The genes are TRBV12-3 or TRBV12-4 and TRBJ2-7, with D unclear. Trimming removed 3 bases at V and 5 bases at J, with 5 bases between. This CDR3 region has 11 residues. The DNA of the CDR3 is TGTGCCAGCAGTTTTAGAAACGAGCAGTACTTC. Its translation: CASSFRNEQYF.

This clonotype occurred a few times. DNA of the CDR3: TGCAGCGTTCAGAGCGGTACCCTGTACGAGCAGTACTTC. Its protein is CSVQSGTLYEQYF. This chain connects TRBV29-1 to TRBJ2-7; tentatively, D is TRBD2 (5 bases). Per germline, CDR1 SQVTM and CDR2 ANQGSEA. V lost 5 bases and J 4 bases, leaving 15 bases between the germline ends. CDR3 size: 13 residues.

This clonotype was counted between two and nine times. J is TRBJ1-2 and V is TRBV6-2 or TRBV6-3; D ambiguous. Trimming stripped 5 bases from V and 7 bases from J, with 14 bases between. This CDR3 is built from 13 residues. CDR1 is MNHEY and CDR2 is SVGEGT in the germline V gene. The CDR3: CASSPPVPIGYTF. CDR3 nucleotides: TGTGCCAGCAGTCCACCCGTCCCCATTGGCTACACCTTC.

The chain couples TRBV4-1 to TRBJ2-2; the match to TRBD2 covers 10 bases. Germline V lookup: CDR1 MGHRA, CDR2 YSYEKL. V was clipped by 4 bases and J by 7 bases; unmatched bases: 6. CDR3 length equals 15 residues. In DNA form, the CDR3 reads TGCGCCAGCAGCCCCCCTAGCGGGAGTGGCGGGGAGCTGTTTTTT. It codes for CASSPPSGSGGELFF.

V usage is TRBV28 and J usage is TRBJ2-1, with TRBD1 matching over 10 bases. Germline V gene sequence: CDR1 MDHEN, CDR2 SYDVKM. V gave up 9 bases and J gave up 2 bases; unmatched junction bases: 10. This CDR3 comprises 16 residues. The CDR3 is CASPPGQGFTYNEQFF. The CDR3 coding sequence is TGTGCCAGTCCCCCGGGACAGGGGTTCACCTACAATGAGCAGTTCTTC.

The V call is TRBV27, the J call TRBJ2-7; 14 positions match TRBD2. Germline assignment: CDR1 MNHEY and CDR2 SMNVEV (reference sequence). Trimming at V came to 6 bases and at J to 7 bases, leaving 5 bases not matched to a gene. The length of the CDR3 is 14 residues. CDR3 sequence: CASSGLAGGREQYF. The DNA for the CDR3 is TGTGCCAGCAGCGGACTAGCGGGAGGTCGGGAGCAGTACTTC.

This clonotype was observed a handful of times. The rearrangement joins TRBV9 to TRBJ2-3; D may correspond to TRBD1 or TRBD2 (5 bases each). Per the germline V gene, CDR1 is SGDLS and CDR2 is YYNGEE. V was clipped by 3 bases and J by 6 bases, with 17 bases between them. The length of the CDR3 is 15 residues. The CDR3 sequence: CASSAGTASFDTQYF. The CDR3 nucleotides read TGTGCCAGCAGCGCAGGGACCGCATCTTTTGATACGCAGTATTTT.

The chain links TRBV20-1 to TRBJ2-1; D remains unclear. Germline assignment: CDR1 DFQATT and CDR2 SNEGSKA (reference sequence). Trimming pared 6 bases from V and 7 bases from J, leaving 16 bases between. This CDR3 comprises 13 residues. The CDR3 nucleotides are TGCAGTGCACCCGGCCCTACTGAGAATGAGCAGTTCTTC. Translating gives CSAPGPTENEQFF.

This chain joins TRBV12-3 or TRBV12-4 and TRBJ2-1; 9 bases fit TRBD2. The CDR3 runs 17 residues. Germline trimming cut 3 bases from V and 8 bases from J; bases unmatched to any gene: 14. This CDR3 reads CASSFGGGGSSVDEQFF. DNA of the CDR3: TGTGCCAGCAGTTTCGGCGGGGGGGGTTCTAGCGTCGATGAGCAGTTCTTC.

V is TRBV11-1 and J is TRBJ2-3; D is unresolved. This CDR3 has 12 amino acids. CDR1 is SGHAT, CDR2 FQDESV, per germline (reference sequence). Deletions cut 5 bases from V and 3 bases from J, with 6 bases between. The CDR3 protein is CASSPKTDTQYF. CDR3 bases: TGTGCCAGCAGCCCTAAAACAGATACGCAGTATTTT.

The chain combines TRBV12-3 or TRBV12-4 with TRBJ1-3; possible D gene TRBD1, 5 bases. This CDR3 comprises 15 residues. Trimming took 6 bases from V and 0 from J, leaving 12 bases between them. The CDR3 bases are TGTGCCAGCAGCCGCGACAGCCACTCTGGAAACACCATATATTTT. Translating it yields CASSRDSHSGNTIYF.

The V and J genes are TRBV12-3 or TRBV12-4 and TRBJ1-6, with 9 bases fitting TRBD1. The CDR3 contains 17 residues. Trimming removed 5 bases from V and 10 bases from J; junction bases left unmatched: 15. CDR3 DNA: TGTGCCAGCAGTGCGTTTCGCGGGACAGGGAGGGGATCACCCCTCCACTTT. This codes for CASSAFRGTGRGSPLHF.

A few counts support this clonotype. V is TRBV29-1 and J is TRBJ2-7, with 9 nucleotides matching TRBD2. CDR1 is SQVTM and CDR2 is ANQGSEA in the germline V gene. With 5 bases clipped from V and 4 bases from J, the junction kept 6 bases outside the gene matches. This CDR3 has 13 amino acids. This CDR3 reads CSVQGTSRYEQYF. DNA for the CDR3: TGCAGCGTTCAAGGGACTAGCAGATACGAGCAGTACTTC.

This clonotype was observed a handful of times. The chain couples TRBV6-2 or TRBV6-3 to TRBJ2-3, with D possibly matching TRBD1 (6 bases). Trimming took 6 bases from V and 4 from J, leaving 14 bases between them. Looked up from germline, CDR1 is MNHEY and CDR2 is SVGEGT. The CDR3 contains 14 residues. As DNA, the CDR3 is TGTGCCAGCAGCAAAACAGGGCTTGCAGATACGCAGTATTTT. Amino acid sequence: CASSKTGLADTQYF.

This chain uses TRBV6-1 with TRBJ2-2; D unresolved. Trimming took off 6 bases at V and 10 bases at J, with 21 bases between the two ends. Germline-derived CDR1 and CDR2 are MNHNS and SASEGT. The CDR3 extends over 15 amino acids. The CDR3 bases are TGTGCCAGCAGCTCCACGGACCTACTCTCCTTGGAGCTGTTTTTT. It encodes CASSSTDLLSLELFF.

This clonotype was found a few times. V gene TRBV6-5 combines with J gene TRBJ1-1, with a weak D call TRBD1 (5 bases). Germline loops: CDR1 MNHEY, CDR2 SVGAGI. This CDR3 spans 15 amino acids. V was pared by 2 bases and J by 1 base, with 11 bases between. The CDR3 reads CASSYGRVPNTEAFF. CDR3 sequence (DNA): TGTGCCAGCAGTTACGGCAGGGTTCCGAACACTGAAGCTTTCTTT.

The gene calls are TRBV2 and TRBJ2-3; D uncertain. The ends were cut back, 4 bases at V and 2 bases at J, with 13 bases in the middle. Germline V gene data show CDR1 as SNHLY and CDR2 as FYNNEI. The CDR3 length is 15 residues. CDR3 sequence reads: CASSVGGSYTDTQYF. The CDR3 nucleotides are TGTGCCAGCAGTGTAGGCGGAAGCTACACAGATACGCAGTATTTT.